This T cell receptor (beta chain) appears in the sequencing data of a study of T-cell reconstitution after alpha-beta-depleted transplantation in children. A few counts support this clonotype. Trimming removed 2 bases from V and 2 bases from J, with 10 bases in between. The CDR3 spans 14 residues. TCRbeta library construction was performed incorporating unique molecular identifiers. TCRdb analysed the PCR reads with MiXCR anew, one entry per CDR3 protein. The data contain some 400,000 distinct CDR3 sequences, around 20% of them singletons. The receptor comes from a human donor who donated a stem cell graft to a child with acute myeloid leukemia. The V and J genes are TRBV12-3 or TRBV12-4 and TRBJ2-7; TRBD1 might be the D (5 bases). Sequencing was performed on PBMCs from the stem cell graft donor, taken from the stem cell graft. The CDR3 DNA sequence: TGTGCCAGCAGTTTAAAAACAGGCCCCTACGAGCAGTACTTC. It codes for CASSLKTGPYEQYF.